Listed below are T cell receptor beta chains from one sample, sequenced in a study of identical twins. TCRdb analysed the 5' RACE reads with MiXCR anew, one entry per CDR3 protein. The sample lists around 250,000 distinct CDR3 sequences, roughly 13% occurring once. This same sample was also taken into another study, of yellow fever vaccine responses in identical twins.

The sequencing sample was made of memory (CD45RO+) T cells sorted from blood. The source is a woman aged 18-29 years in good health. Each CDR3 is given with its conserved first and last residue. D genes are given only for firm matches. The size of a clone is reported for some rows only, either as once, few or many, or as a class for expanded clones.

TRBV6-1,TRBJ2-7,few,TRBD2,TGTGCCAGTGGGGGGCAGGGTAGATGGACTAGCGGGAGATCCTACGAGCAGTACTTC,CASGGQGRWTSGRSYEQYF
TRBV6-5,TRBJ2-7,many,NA,TGTGCCAGCAGTTACTCGAACCTCGGCGAGCAGTACTTC,CASSYSNLGEQYF
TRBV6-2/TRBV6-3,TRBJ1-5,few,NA,TGTGCCAGCAGTTTCAGTCACGACAATCAGCCCCAGCATTTT,CASSFSHDNQPQHF
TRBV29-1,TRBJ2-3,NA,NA,TGCAGCGTGTTCACAGCTTCCCTCCGCACAGATACGCAGTATTTT,CSVFTASLRTDTQYF
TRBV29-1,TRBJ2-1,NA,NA,TGCAGCGGAAATAGCGACACCTACAATGAGCAGTTCTTC,CSGNSDTYNEQFF
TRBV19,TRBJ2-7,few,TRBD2,TGTGCCAGTAGGAGAAAGCGGGAGGCTGACTACGAGCAGTACTTC,CASRRKREADYEQYF
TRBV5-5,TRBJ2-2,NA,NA,TGTGCCAGCAGCTTTTTAAATTCGGAGAGATACTGGGTCGGGGAGCTGTTTTTT,CASSFLNSERYWVGELFF
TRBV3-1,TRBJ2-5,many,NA,TGTGCCAGCAGTCCGATGACGGGGACCCAGTACTTC,CASSPMTGTQYF
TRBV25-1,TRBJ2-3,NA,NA,TGTGCCAGCAGTGATGTAACCCGGACTCCAAGTAGCACAGATACGCAGTATTTT,CASSDVTRTPSSTDTQYF
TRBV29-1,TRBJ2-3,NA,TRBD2,TGCAGCGTTGACCAAGCGGGAGGGGGTACAGATACGCAGTATTTT,CSVDQAGGGTDTQYF
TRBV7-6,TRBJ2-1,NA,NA,TGTGCCAGCAGCCCAACCGGGACACCCTACAATGAGCAGTTCTTC,CASSPTGTPYNEQFF
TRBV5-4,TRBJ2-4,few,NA,TGTGCCAGCAGCCCCCAGGGGCAGGGAAACATTCAGTACTTC,CASSPQGQGNIQYF
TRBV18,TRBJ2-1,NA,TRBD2,TGTGCCAGCTCTAACCGCCTTAGCGGGAGTTCCTACAATGAGCAGTTCTTC,CASSNRLSGSSYNEQFF
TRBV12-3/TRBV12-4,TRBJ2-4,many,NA,TGTGCCAGCAAGCTCGCGACAGAAAACATTCAGTACTTC,CASKLATENIQYF